This T cell receptor beta chain appears in the sequencing data of a study of T cell repertoires in cytomegalovirus infection. In the study overall: Both a matching HLA type and CMV infection were indicated by public TCR beta signatures.

Broader study findings: HLA-C-restricted CMV-specific TCR beta clonotypes were dominant in the ex vivo response.

This clonotype was detected many times. The antigen is not known. TCRdb re-called the reads through MiXCR, storing one row per CDR3 protein. The data contain roughly 310,000 distinct CDR3 sequences, about 29% of them singletons. The CDR3 consists of 12 residues. The V gene's germline CDR1 is MNHEY and CDR2 SMNVEV (reference sequence). Trimming removed 5 bases from V and 13 bases from J, with 15 bases in between. This TCR was sampled from a human donor in good health (CMV status not recorded). Some clones in this sample may be carry-over from other donors' samples. The chain recombines TRBV27 with TRBJ2-1; a possible D gene is TRBD2 (6 bases). The source was cultured PBMCs, collected from culture after CMV antigen stimulation. The CDR3 DNA follows: TGTGCCAGCAGTGCCGTCGGGGAGGTCCAGTTCTTC. Translation gives CASSAVGEVQFF.